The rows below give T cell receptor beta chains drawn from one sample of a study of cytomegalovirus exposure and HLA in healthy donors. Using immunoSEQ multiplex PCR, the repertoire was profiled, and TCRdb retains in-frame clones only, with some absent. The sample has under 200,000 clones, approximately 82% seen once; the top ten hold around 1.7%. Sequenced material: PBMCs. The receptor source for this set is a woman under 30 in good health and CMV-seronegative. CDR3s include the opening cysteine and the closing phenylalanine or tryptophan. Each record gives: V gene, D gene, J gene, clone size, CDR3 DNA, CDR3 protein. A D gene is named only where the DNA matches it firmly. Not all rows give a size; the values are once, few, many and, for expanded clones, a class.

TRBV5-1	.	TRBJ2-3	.	TGCGCCAGCAGCTCAAACACAGATACGCAGTATTTT	CASSSNTDTQYF
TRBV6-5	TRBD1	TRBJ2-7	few	TGTGCCAGCAGCCAAACAGGGGGCGACTACGAGCAGTACTTC	CASSQTGGDYEQYF
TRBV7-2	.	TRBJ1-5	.	TGTGCCAGCAGCCCCGAGAATAGCAATCAGCCCCAGCATTTT	CASSPENSNQPQHF
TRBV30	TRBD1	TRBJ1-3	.	TGTGCCTGGAGTGTAATGCCCAAGGGGGCGCGAGGAAACACCATATATTTT	CAWSVMPKGARGNTIYF
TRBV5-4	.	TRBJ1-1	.	TGTGCCAGCAGACCGACAGTTATGAACACTGAAGCTTTCTTT	CASRPTVMNTEAFF
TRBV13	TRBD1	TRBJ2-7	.	TGTGCCAGCAGCCCGAACCCAGGACAGGGGGACGAGCAGTACTTC	CASSPNPGQGDEQYF
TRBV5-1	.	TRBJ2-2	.	TGCGCCAGCAGCTCTATGGACAGGAACACCGGGGAGCTGTTTTTT	CASSSMDRNTGELFF
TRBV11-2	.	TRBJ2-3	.	TGTGCCAGCAGGGACATATGGGGGGGCACAGATACGCAGTATTTT	CASRDIWGGTDTQYF
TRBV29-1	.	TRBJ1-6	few	TGCAGCGTTGCTCAGGGGTCTAATTCACCCCTCCACTTT	CSVAQGSNSPLHF
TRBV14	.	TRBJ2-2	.	TGTGCCAGCAGCCAAGACTCGGTCGGGGAGCTGTTTTTT	CASSQDSVGELFF
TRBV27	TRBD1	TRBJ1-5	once	TGTGCCAGCAGTTTTGGAGGGGGCGGTCAGCCCCAGCATTTT	CASSFGGGGQPQHF
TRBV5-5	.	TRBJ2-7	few	TGTGCCAGCAGCTCACTCCGGGACGGCCTCAGGGGGCAGTACTTC	CASSSLRDGLRGQYF
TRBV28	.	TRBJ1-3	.	TGTGCCAGCAGTTTTCCAGGCTCTGGAAACACCATATATTTT	CASSFPGSGNTIYF
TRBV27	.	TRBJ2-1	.	TGTGCCAGCAGTTCCGACTGGTACAATGAGCAGTTCTTC	CASSSDWYNEQFF
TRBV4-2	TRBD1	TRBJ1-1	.	TGTGCCACCAGGGGGCAAGGGTTCACTGAAGCTTTCTTT	CATRGQGFTEAFF
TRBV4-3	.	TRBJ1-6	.	TGCGCCAGCAGCCAAGATTGGGCAGAAATTGTCGATTCACCCCTCCACTTT	CASSQDWAEIVDSPLHF
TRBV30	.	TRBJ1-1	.	TGTGCCTGGAGTGGGGGGGGGCGAGGAGCTTTCTTT	CAWSGGGRGAFF
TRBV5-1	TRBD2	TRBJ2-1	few	TGCGCCAGCAGCTTTCTAGCGGGAGGAGTGGGCAATGAGCAGTTCTTC	CASSFLAGGVGNEQFF
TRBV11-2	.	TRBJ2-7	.	TGTGCCAGCAGCCCCCTAGGCGGTAAAGCTTACGAGCAGTACTTC	CASSPLGGKAYEQYF
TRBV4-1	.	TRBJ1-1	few	TGCGCCAGCGGGAGGGTCGGTACTGAAGCTTTCTTT	CASGRVGTEAFF
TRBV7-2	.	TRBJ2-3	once	TGTGCCAGCAGCCCTCGGGAGCGCACAGATACGCAGTATTTT	CASSPRERTDTQYF
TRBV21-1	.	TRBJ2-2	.	TGTGCCAGCAGCAAAGGTCCTAGCGGACTGGGTTGGGGCACCGGGGAGCTGTTTTTT	CASSKGPSGLGWGTGELFF